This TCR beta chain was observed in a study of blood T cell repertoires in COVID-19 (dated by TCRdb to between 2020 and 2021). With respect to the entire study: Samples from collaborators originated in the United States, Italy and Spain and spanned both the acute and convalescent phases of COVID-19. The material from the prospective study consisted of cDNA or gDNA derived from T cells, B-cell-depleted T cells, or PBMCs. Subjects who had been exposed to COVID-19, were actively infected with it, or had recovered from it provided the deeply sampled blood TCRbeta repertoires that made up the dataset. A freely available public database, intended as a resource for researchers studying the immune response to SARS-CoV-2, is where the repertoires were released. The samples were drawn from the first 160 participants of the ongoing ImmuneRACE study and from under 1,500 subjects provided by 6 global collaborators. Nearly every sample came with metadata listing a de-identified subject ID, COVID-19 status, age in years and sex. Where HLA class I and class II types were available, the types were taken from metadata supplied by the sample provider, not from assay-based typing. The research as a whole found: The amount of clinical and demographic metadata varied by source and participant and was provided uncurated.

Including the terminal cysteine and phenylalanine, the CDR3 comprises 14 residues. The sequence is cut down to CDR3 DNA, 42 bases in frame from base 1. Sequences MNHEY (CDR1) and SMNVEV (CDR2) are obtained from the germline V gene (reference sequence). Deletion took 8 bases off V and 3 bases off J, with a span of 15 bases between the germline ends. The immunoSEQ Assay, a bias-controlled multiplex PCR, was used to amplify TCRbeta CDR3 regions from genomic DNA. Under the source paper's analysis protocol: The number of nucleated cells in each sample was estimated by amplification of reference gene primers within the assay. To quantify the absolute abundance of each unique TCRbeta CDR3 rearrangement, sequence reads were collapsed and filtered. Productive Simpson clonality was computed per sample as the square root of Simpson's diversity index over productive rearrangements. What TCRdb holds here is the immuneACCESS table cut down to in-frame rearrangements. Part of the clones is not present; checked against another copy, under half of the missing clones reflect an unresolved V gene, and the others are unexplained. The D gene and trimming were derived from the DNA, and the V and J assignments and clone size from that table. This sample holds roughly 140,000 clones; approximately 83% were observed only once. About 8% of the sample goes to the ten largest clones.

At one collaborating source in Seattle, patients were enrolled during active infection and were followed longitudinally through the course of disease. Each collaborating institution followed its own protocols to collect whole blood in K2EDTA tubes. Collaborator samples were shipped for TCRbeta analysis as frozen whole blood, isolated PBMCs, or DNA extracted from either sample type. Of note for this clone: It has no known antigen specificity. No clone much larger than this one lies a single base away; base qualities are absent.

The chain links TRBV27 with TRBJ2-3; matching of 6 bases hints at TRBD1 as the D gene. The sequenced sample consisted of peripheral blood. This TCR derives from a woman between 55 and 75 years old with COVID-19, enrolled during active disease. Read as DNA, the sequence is TGTGCCAGCGGAAGGGGGACGGAAACAGATACGCAGTATTTT. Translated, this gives CASGRGTETDTQYF.